This T cell receptor beta chain emerged from a study of T-cell reconstitution after alpha-beta-depleted transplantation in children. Unique molecular identifiers were used in preparing the TCRbeta library. TCRdb ran MiXCR on the PCR reads and lists one entry per CDR3 protein. The table has hundreds of thousands of distinct CDR3 sequences, roughly 23% seen once. As regards this clonotype: Its antigen is not known.

The CDR3 loop spans 15 amino acids. V lost 0 bases and J lost 4; bases outside the gene matches: 5. Germline V gene sequence: CDR1 DFQATT, CDR2 SNEGSKA (reference sequence). Study-wide findings and caveats: It was surviving recipient T cells and thymic progenitors that gave some patients high TCRbeta diversity at day 60. The main origin of T-cell counts and diversity one year after transplant was newly produced T cells.

The specimen comprised PBMCs, mostly from graft donor cells, sampled 360 days after TCRalphabeta/CD19-depleted stem cell transplant. The rearrangement joins TRBV20-1 to TRBJ2-5, with TRBD1 matching 10 bases. The origin of this receptor is a boy in the first two years of life who had a stem cell transplant for acute myeloid leukemia, so the T cells may come from the graft donor. CDR3 sequence reads: CSARDLDRGVETQYF. The CDR3 bases are TGCAGTGCTAGAGATCTGGACAGGGGGGTAGAGACCCAGTACTTC.